Each of the 20 T cell receptor beta chains below was sequenced from the same sample in a study of cytomegalovirus exposure and HLA in healthy donors. The primer mix had 60 Vbeta and 13 Jbeta primers. The table came from immunoSEQ multiplex PCR; TCRdb's copy has only in-frame clones and leaves some out. There are 75,000 to 95,000 clones in the sample; around 80% occur only once, and approximately 4.7% lies in the top ten. Sequencing was done on a sample of PBMCs. The receptors come from a male donor in good health and CMV-seropositive.

The chain recombines TRBV15 with TRBJ2-5, with D possibly matching TRBD1 (6 bases). Matching the DNA end better, TRBJ2-7 makes the J call doubtful. Germline V gene sequence: CDR1 LNHNV, CDR2 YYDKDF (reference sequence). This CDR3 comprises 16 residues. The CDR3 is CATRYQVGGASYEQYF. In nucleotides, the CDR3 is TGTGCCACCAGATACCAGGTTGGGGGCGCTTCCTACGAGCAGTACTTC.

The gene calls are TRBV5-1 and TRBJ2-2; the D is unclear. The germline V gene has CDR1 SGHRS and CDR2 YFSETQ. The CDR3 extends over 15 amino acids. Trimming took off 1 base at V and 0 bases at J, with 7 bases between the two ends. This chain's CDR3 is CASSLPSANTGELFF. CDR3 sequence (DNA): TGCGCCAGCAGCTTGCCCTCTGCGAACACCGGGGAGCTGTTTTTT.

V is TRBV30 and J is TRBJ2-7; the match to TRBD2 covers 7 bases. This CDR3 has 16 amino acids. After removal of 0 bases from V and 2 bases from J, the junction contained 10 bases not matched to a gene. Looked up from germline, CDR1 is GTSNPN and CDR2 is SVGIG (reference sequence). CDR3 in DNA: TGTGCCTGGAGTGTAATTTGGGGCGGGAGAGCCTACGAGCAGTACTTC. As protein: CAWSVIWGGRAYEQYF. Combining the CDR3 with reference TRBV30 and TRBJ2-7 gives the whole variable domain SQTIHQWPATLVQPVGSPLSLECTVEGTSNPNLYWYRQAAGRGLQLLFYSVGIGQISSEVPQNLSASRPQDRQFILSSKKLLLSDSGFYLCAWSVIWGGRAYEQYFGPGTRLTVT.

The rearrangement joins TRBV14 to TRBJ2-7, with TRBD2 matching 11 bases. Germline-derived CDR1 and CDR2 are SGHDN and FVKESK. This CDR3 comprises 16 residues. V dropped 4 bases and J dropped 0; count of bases not matched to a gene: 5. The CDR3, as DNA: TGTGCCAGCAGCCCCACTAGCGGGGGTCCCTCCTACGAGCAGTACTTC. Translating it yields CASSPTSGGPSYEQYF.

The V gene is TRBV5-5, the J gene TRBJ2-7, with TRBD1 matching 8 bases. The CDR3 sequence is 14 residues long. V shed 2 bases, J shed 5 bases, and the junction held 6 bases outside the gene matches. Germline lookup yields CDR1 SGHKS and CDR2 YYEKEE (reference sequence). The CDR3 here is CASSFTGGIHEQYF. Written as DNA, the CDR3 is TGTGCCAGCAGCTTCACAGGGGGGATACACGAGCAGTACTTC. Together with reference TRBV5-5 and TRBJ2-7, the CDR3 gives the full variable domain: DAGVTQSPTHLIKTRGQQVTLRCSPISGHKSVSWYQQVLGQGPQFIFQYYEKEERGRGNFPDRFSARQFPNYSSELNVNALLLGDSALYLCASSFTGGIHEQYFGPGTRLTVT.

This clone was seen only a few times. V is TRBV5-1 and J is TRBJ2-1; 7 nucleotides match TRBD1. The CDR3 loop spans 14 amino acids. J gave up 3 bases and V 5 bases, and 5 bases lay outside the gene matches. The germline V gene has CDR1 SGHRS and CDR2 YFSETQ. The CDR3 nucleotides are TGCGCCAGCAGAGGGGGACAGAACTACAATGAGCAGTTCTTC. Translating gives CASRGGQNYNEQFF.

The chain employs TRBV7-2 and TRBJ2-1, with a possible D match to TRBD1 (5 bases). CDR1 is SGHTA, CDR2 FQGNSA, per germline. The CDR3 is made up of 13 amino acids. Trimming cost V 4 bases and J 4 bases, with 8 bases left between them. As DNA, the CDR3 is TGTGCCAGCAGCTCGACAGTATACAATGAGCAGTTCTTC. It translates to CASSSTVYNEQFF. The full variable domain, its missing parts supplied by reference TRBV7-2 and TRBJ2-1, is GAGVSQSPSNKVTEKGKDVELRCDPISGHTALYWYRQSLGQGLEFLIYFQGNSAPDKSGLPSDRFSAERTGGSVSTLTIQRTQQEDSAVYLCASSSTVYNEQFFGPGTRLTVL.

The chain's CDR3 is CASSSEGPYGNTIYF. The CDR3 DNA sequence: TGCGCCAGCAGCTCGGAGGGACCCTATGGAAACACCATATATTTT. The rearrangement joins TRBV5-1 to TRBJ1-3; D is possibly TRBD1 (5 bases). The germline V gene encodes CDR1 SGHRS and CDR2 YFSETQ. Trimming removed 3 bases at V and 3 bases at J, with 13 bases between. The CDR3 has 15 amino acids. The complete variable domain, with remaining parts taken from reference TRBV5-1 and TRBJ1-3, reads KAGVTQTPRYLIKTRGQQVTLSCSPISGHRSVSWYQQTPGQGLQFLFEYFSETQRNKGNFPGRFSGRQFSNSRSEMNVSTLELGDSALYLCASSSEGPYGNTIYFGEGSWLTVV.

In its sample, this clone was seen once. CDR3 in amino acids: CASSEPSGGATDTQYF. In nucleotides, the CDR3 is TGCGCCAGCAGTGAACCGTCGGGAGGAGCCACAGATACGCAGTATTTT. The chain recombines TRBV10-1 with TRBJ2-3; 7 bases fit TRBD2. The CDR3 runs to 16 residues. The junction had 8 bases not matched to a gene; V was cut back by 3 bases and J by 2 bases. Germline-derived CDR1 and CDR2 are WNHNN and SYGVQD (reference sequence).

The chain joins TRBV11-2 to TRBJ2-1; weak D call: TRBD2 (5 bases). V was pared by 5 bases and J by 7 bases, with 12 bases between. The CDR3 sequence is 13 residues long. Germline V gene lookup returns CDR1 SGHAT and CDR2 FQNNGV. The CDR3 bases are TGTGCCAGCAGCACGATCAGGAGGAATGAGCAGTTCTTC. Translating it yields CASSTIRRNEQFF.

This chain joins TRBV29-1 and TRBJ2-2, with D tentatively TRBD2 (5 bases). The V gene's germline CDR1 is SQVTM and CDR2 ANQGSEA. Trimming stripped 7 bases from V and 1 base from J, with 7 bases between. This CDR3 is built from 12 residues. The CDR3: CSGGLNTGELFF. CDR3 in DNA: TGCAGCGGAGGACTGAACACCGGGGAGCTGTTTTTT.

The genes are TRBV27 and TRBJ2-7, with 9 nucleotides matching TRBD2. CDR3 length: 16 residues. Germline-derived CDR1 and CDR2 are MNHEY and SMNVEV (reference sequence). With V trimmed by 4 bases and J by 0 bases, 7 bases remained unmatched. The CDR3 reads CASSSPLTSGSYEQYF. The DNA of the CDR3 is TGTGCCAGCAGTTCCCCCTTGACTAGCGGCTCCTACGAGCAGTACTTC.

As to this clone: Because the CDR3's place on the DNA is in doubt, the DNA is left out and the CDR3 is given as listed by TCRdb. The chain employs TRBV21-1 and TRBJ2-7; the table calls TRBD1, which could not be checked here. TRBV21-1 is noted as a pseudogene. The length of the CDR3 is 14 amino acids, counting both ends. Here the CDR3 reads CASSFGTGTYEQYF.

This clone appeared once. The CDR3 sequence is CASSPIGGQGTEAFF. Here the CDR3 DNA reads TGCGCCAGCAGCCCAATTGGGGGACAGGGCACTGAAGCTTTCTTT. The chain carries TRBV5-1 and TRBJ1-1; 9 nucleotides agree with TRBD1. Per germline, CDR1 SGHRS and CDR2 YFSETQ. J lost 4 bases, V lost 4 bases, and 8 bases had no gene match. The CDR3 totals 15 residues.

The genes are TRBV5-1 and TRBJ2-5; 12 bases are shared with TRBD2. The CDR3 runs 18 residues. Germline assignment: CDR1 SGHRS and CDR2 YFSETQ. Trimming removed 0 bases from V and 1 base from J; junction bases left unmatched: 7. The CDR3 DNA follows: TGCGCCAGCAGCTTGGTGCCTAGCGGGGGGGCCCCCCAAGAGACCCAGTACTTC. Its protein is CASSLVPSGGAPQETQYF.

The chain has TRBV2 and TRBJ2-7, with 8 bases lining up with TRBD1. The CDR3 runs 14 residues. V dropped 6 bases and J dropped 0; count of bases not matched to a gene: 4. CDR1 and CDR2 from the germline V gene are SNHLY and FYNNEI. The CDR3 coding sequence is TGTGCCAGCAGGGCCGGACAGGGCTCCTACGAGCAGTACTTC. As protein: CASRAGQGSYEQYF. Supplemented by reference TRBV2 and TRBJ2-7, the full variable domain reads EPEVTQTPSHQVTQMGQEVILRCVPISNHLYFYWYRQILGQKVEFLVSFYNNEISEKSEIFDDQFSVERPDGSNFTLKIRSTKLEDSAMYFCASRAGQGSYEQYFGPGTRLTVT.

The chain employs TRBV5-1 and TRBJ2-1; D is perhaps TRBD1 (7 bases). Germline CDR1 reads SGHRS; CDR2 reads YFSETQ. The V end was cut by 3 bases, the J end by 6 bases, with 22 bases between. This CDR3 spans 17 amino acids. DNA for the CDR3: TGCGCCAGCAGCTCCAGGGGCGGGACAGTGGGGTCCAATGAGCAGTTCTTC. It yields the protein CASSSRGGTVGSNEQFF.

The gene calls are TRBV11-2 and TRBJ2-1, with D hard to call. Trimming took off 5 bases at V and 6 bases at J, with 14 bases between the two ends. The germline gives CDR1 SGHAT, CDR2 FQNNGV. The CDR3 consists of 14 residues. CDR3 nucleotides: TGTGCCAGCAGCAAACCGGTAACCCCCAATGAGCAGTTCTTC. It codes for CASSKPVTPNEQFF.

The rearrangement joins TRBV10-2 to TRBJ1-1, with D possibly TRBD1 on 5 matching bases. Germline CDR1 reads WSHSY; CDR2 reads SAAADI. Trimming pared 3 bases from V and 0 bases from J, leaving 8 bases between. This CDR3 is built from 14 residues. The CDR3 DNA sequence: TGCGCCAGCAGTGACCACAGGATGAACACTGAAGCTTTCTTT. It codes for CASSDHRMNTEAFF.

The chain couples TRBV28 to TRBJ1-2; tentative D call: TRBD1 (6 bases). Germline CDR1 MDHEN, CDR2 SYDVKM. CDR3 length: 15 residues. The V and J ends lost 3 bases and 6 bases respectively, with 17 bases between them. The CDR3 sequence: CASSFTIAGVNGYTF. DNA of the CDR3: TGTGCCAGCAGTTTTACCATTGCAGGGGTCAATGGCTACACCTTC.